These T cell receptor beta chains were read from a single sample in a study of shared clonotypes between healthy human individuals. The assay was immunoSEQ multiplex PCR, and TCRdb's table has in-frame clones only and misses some. The table shows about 2.2 million clones, with about 94% occurring only once. Sample: naive CD8+ T cells from PBMCs. The receptors were sampled from a young man in good health. Some clones in this sample may be carry-over from other donors' samples. Both conserved end residues are part of each CDR3. The D gene is left open where the match is weak. Clone size is stated in some rows and not others, as once, few, many or a class when expanded.

v_call	j_call	clone_size	cdr3_length	d_call	cdr3_nt	cdr3_aa
TRBV4-1	TRBJ2-5	-	18	TRBD2	TGCGCCAGCAGCCAAGATCACTGGACTAGCGGGAGGGAAGAGACCCAGTACTTC	CASSQDHWTSGREETQYF
TRBV5-6	TRBJ2-7	-	14	-	TGTGCCAGCAGCTTTCAAGACATCGGTATCGAGCAGTACTTC	CASSFQDIGIEQYF
TRBV7-9	TRBJ2-7	-	12	-	TGTGCCAGCAGCCCTGGGGGATACGAGCAGTACTTC	CASSPGGYEQYF
TRBV11-2	TRBJ1-1	once	14	-	TGTGCCAGCAAGGGTGTAACAGCCGACTATGAAGCTTTCTTT	CASKGVTADYEAFF
TRBV7-6	TRBJ1-1	-	17	TRBD1	TGTGCCAGCAGCAGCAGGGGGGGATACACCTTGAACACTGAAGCTTTCTTT	CASSSRGGYTLNTEAFF
TRBV7-9	TRBJ2-1	-	15	-	TGTGCCAGCAGCCCCAAAGGATCCTCCTACAATGAGCAGTTCTTC	CASSPKGSSYNEQFF
TRBV2	TRBJ1-1	once	12	-	TGTGCCAGCAAGGGGACCCACACTGAAGCTTTCTTT	CASKGTHTEAFF
TRBV11-3	TRBJ2-1	-	14	-	TGTGCCAGCAGCTTGTCGGGAATGGCTTATGAGCAGTTCTTC	CASSLSGMAYEQFF
TRBV27	TRBJ2-7	-	17	TRBD2	TGTGCCAGCAGTTCCATGTGGGGGGGTCTAAGAGCCTACGAGCAGTACTTC	CASSSMWGGLRAYEQYF
TRBV11-2	TRBJ2-3	-	19	TRBD2	TGTGCCAGCAGCTTAGAAGTGTGGACTAGCGGGAGGGCCACAGATACGCAGTATTTT	CASSLEVWTSGRATDTQYF
TRBV9	TRBJ2-5	-	19	TRBD2	TGTGCCAGCAGCCGGGGGTCGGAACTAGCGGTCCCTAGGGGAGAGACCCAGTACTTC	CASSRGSELAVPRGETQYF
TRBV2	TRBJ2-7	-	13	TRBD1	TGTGCCAGCAGAGCCGGGACAGGGATCGAGCAGTACTTC	CASRAGTGIEQYF
TRBV18	TRBJ2-1	once	13	-	TGTGCCAGCTCACCTCCGGAATTCAATGAGCAGTTCTTC	CASSPPEFNEQFF
TRBV11-2	TRBJ2-7	-	15	-	TGTGCCAGCAGCTACACTCCCGACGTATCCTACGAGCAGTACTTC	CASSYTPDVSYEQYF
TRBV5-1	TRBJ2-2	once	17	-	TGCGCCAGCAGCCTGCTCGTGATCCCTAGGGGCACCGGGGAGCTGTTTTTT	CASSLLVIPRGTGELFF
TRBV15	TRBJ1-1	few	15	TRBD1	TGTGCCACCAGCAGAGATCGATGGACAGGCGGTGAAGCTTTCTTT	CATSRDRWTGGEAFF
TRBV4-1	TRBJ1-1	few	14	-	TGCGCCAGCAGCCATCGGGGCCTGAACACTGAAGCTTTCTTT	CASSHRGLNTEAFF
TRBV9	TRBJ2-1	-	15	TRBD2	TGTGCCAGCAGCGTAGCAGGCGGGAGGCGGTCTGAGCAGTTCTTC	CASSVAGGRRSEQFF
TRBV7-9	TRBJ1-2	once	13	-	TGTGCCAGCAGCCTGGGACACCTCTATGGCTACACCTTC	CASSLGHLYGYTF
TRBV15	TRBJ2-4	-	15	-	TGTGCCACCAGCAGAGGGGGGTTAGCCAAAAACATTCAGTACTTC	CATSRGGLAKNIQYF
TRBV29-1	TRBJ1-4	-	14	TRBD1	TGCAGCGTTTTGGGGGGACAGGATAATGAAAAACTGTTTTTT	CSVLGGQDNEKLFF
TRBV7-9	TRBJ2-7	-	13	-	TGTGCCAGCAGCTTCCCAGGGTCCTTCGAGCAGTACTTC	CASSFPGSFEQYF
TRBV2	TRBJ2-1	-	15	-	TGTGCCAGCAGTGAAGGCCAGCGGTCCTACAATGAGCAGTTCTTC	CASSEGQRSYNEQFF
TRBV9	TRBJ2-7	once	14	TRBD1	TGTGCCAGCAGCTATTTTGACAGGGGTTACGAGCAGTACTTC	CASSYFDRGYEQYF
TRBV6-5	TRBJ1-1	once	15	TRBD1	TGTGCCAGCAGTACGACAGGGGGCACGTACACTGAAGCTTTCTTT	CASSTTGGTYTEAFF
TRBV30	TRBJ2-2	-	17	TRBD2	TGTGCCTGGAGTGGAATCACTAGCGGGAAACACACCGGGGAGCTGTTTTTT	CAWSGITSGKHTGELFF
TRBV30	TRBJ2-5	-	14	TRBD1	TGTGCCTGGAGTACTGGCAGGGGGCTGGAGACCCAGTACTTC	CAWSTGRGLETQYF
TRBV28	TRBJ2-7	-	14	-	TGTGCCAGCAGTTTATTTTCCGCCCCCTACGAGCAGTACTTC	CASSLFSAPYEQYF
TRBV25-1	TRBJ1-4	once	14	-	TGTGCCAGCAGTGGGGGCGCAACTAATGAAAAACTGTTTTTT	CASSGGATNEKLFF
TRBV7-9	TRBJ2-1	-	14	TRBD2	TGTGCCAGCAGCGAGCGGGAGAACGTCAATGAGCAGTTCTTC	CASSERENVNEQFF
TRBV19	TRBJ1-2	-	14	-	TGTGCCAGTAGATGGAGGGGAAGAAACGATGGCTACACCTTC	CASRWRGRNDGYTF
TRBV29-1	TRBJ1-5	-	16	TRBD1	TGCAGCGTAAAGGACAGGGACCGCTATAGCAATCAGCCCCAGCATTTT	CSVKDRDRYSNQPQHF
TRBV11-2	TRBJ2-7	-	16	-	TGTGCCAGCAGCTTAGATCGCCGGAGAACCGCCTACGAGCAGTACTTC	CASSLDRRRTAYEQYF
TRBV18	TRBJ1-2	-	15	TRBD1	TGTGCCAGCTCACCCACGAAGGGACAGGGTTATGGCTACACCTTC	CASSPTKGQGYGYTF
TRBV5-1	TRBJ2-1	-	15	TRBD1	TGCGCCAGCAGCTTGGCTACAGGGGCGCGCGATGAGCAGTTCTTC	CASSLATGARDEQFF
TRBV6-1	TRBJ2-2	-	15	-	TGTGCCAGCAGCGTAGGAAACAAACGTACCGGGGAGCTGTTTTTT	CASSVGNKRTGELFF
TRBV6-1	TRBJ2-1	-	14	-	TGTGCCACCAAGCGGGACAGCTCCTACAATGAGCAGTTCTTC	CATKRDSSYNEQFF
TRBV19	TRBJ2-1	-	13	-	TGTGCCAGTAGTATAGGGCTGTACAATGAGCAGTTCTTC	CASSIGLYNEQFF